A single sample is the source of the 10 T cell receptor beta chains below, sequenced in a study of identical twins. MiXCR, run by TCRdb on the 5' RACE reads, gives a single entry per CDR3 protein. This sample yields over 200,000 distinct CDR3 sequences, of which 5.5% to 7.5% are seen a single time; more than 12% belongs to the top ten. These data are also associated with another study on T cells expressing NK-cell markers.

The sample consisted of CD8+ T cells sorted from blood. These receptors originate from a woman between 18 and 29 years old in good health.

As regards this clonotype: Mismatch with germline at one junction end may stem from a read error. This sequence joins TRBV7-9 and TRBJ2-7; a weak D match, TRBD2 (6 bases). Germline CDR1 reads SEHNR; CDR2 reads FQNEAQ (reference sequence). CDR3 length: 13 residues. DNA for the CDR3: TGTGCCAGCAGCCTAAACCCTGACACTAGCAGGGACTTC. It encodes CASSLNPDTSRDF.

Many counts were recorded for this clonotype. J is TRBJ1-1 and V is TRBV5-1; D might be TRBD1 (5 bases). CDR1 is SGHRS and CDR2 is YFSETQ in the germline V gene. V was clipped by 4 bases and J by 2 bases, with 15 bases between them. This CDR3 comprises 15 residues. DNA of the CDR3: TGCGCCAGCAGCCCCTATCGACAGACAAACACTGAAGCTTTCTTT. Its protein is CASSPYRQTNTEAFF. Full variable domain (remainder filled in from reference TRBV5-1 and TRBJ1-1): KAGVTQTPRYLIKTRGQQVTLSCSPISGHRSVSWYQQTPGQGLQFLFEYFSETQRNKGNFPGRFSGRQFSNSRSEMNVSTLELGDSALYLCASSPYRQTNTEAFFGQGTRLTVV.

This clonotype has a count of ten or more. V usage is TRBV4-1 and J usage is TRBJ2-7; D may be TRBD1 or TRBD2 (5 bases each). CDR1 and CDR2 (germline): MGHRA, YSYEKL. Deletions cut 4 bases from V and 3 bases from J, with 19 bases between. The CDR3 consists of 16 residues. The CDR3 sequence is CASSLGLGDGYYEQYF. CDR3 DNA: TGCGCCAGCAGCCTTGGGTTAGGGGACGGATACTACGAGCAGTACTTC.

This clonotype was counted at least ten times. The chain carries TRBV12-3 or TRBV12-4 and TRBJ2-1; perhaps D is TRBD1 or TRBD2 (6 bases each). The length of the CDR3 is 14 residues. V was trimmed by 5 bases and J by 6 bases, leaving 14 bases between them. This chain's CDR3 is CASSLKGGTNEQFF. The CDR3 DNA is TGTGCCAGCAGTCTGAAGGGGGGAACCAATGAGCAGTTCTTC.

This clonotype has a count of ten or more. This chain uses TRBV9 with TRBJ2-2; no firm D call. V was clipped by 3 bases and J by 6 bases, with 3 bases between them. The V gene's germline CDR1 is SGDLS and CDR2 YYNGEE. This CDR3 spans 11 amino acids. CDR3 in DNA: TGTGCCAGCAGCGCCGCCGGGGAGCTGTTTTTT. Its translation is CASSAAGELFF.

This clonotype showed up just a few times. J is TRBJ2-7 and V is TRBV14; tentative D call: TRBD1 (5 bases). V was trimmed by 4 bases and J by 5 bases, leaving 9 bases between them. Germline V CDR1 and CDR2: SGHDN, FVKESK. The CDR3 has 12 residues. CDR3 protein: CASSLPQDEQYF. The CDR3 coding sequence is TGTGCCAGCAGCCTTCCACAGGACGAGCAGTACTTC.

Only a few counts were recorded for this clonotype. The chain combines TRBV10-3 with TRBJ1-1; D is uncertain. Trimming took off 7 bases at V and 2 bases at J, with 8 bases between the two ends. Germline assignment: CDR1 ENHRY and CDR2 SYGVKD. The length of the CDR3 is 12 residues. The CDR3 spells CAINRDNTEAFF. CDR3 coding DNA: TGTGCCATCAACAGAGACAACACTGAAGCTTTCTTT.

The gene calls are TRBV14 and TRBJ2-1, with D hard to call. CDR1 and CDR2 from the germline V gene are SGHDN and FVKESK. This CDR3 has 16 residues. Trimming removed 4 bases from V and 7 bases from J, with 20 bases in between. CDR3 sequence reads: CASSPPTTGLRNEQFF. CDR3 DNA sequence: TGTGCCAGCAGCCCACCGACGACCGGTCTCAGAAATGAGCAGTTCTTC.

This clonotype was recorded many times. The chain links TRBV7-8 to TRBJ2-1, with D perhaps being TRBD1 or TRBD2 (5 bases each). CDR1 and CDR2 (germline): SGHVS, FQNEAQ. The V gene lost 3 bases and the J gene lost 1 base, with 7 bases spanning the gap. The CDR3 consists of 14 residues. The CDR3 DNA reads as TGTGCCAGCAGCTTGGGGGAGTCCTACAATGAGCAGTTCTTC. This encodes CASSLGESYNEQFF.

The sample holds many counts of this clonotype. The J gene is TRBJ2-7, the V gene TRBV12-3 or TRBV12-4; 12 nucleotides match TRBD2. V lost 8 bases to trimming and J lost 3 bases; unmatched junction nucleotides: 8. This CDR3 region has 15 residues. CDR3 loop: CASQGRLAGVYEQYF. CDR3 nucleotides: TGTGCCAGCCAGGGGAGACTAGCGGGAGTCTACGAGCAGTACTTC.